The 28 T cell receptor beta chains reported below all come from one sample, sequenced in a study of response to subunit inactivated influenza vaccine. TCRdb ran MiXCR on the RT-PCR reads and lists one entry per CDR3 protein. The repertoire holds hundreds of thousands of distinct CDR3 sequences, with 11% to 15% as singletons. Sequences were derived from PBMCs from blood, sampled 14 to 15 days before vaccination. The receptor set was obtained from a man in his fifties who received an inactivated influenza vaccine.

This clonotype occurred many times. The V call is TRBV7-9, the J call TRBJ2-3; D is perhaps TRBD1 (6 bases). Germline CDR1 SEHNR, CDR2 FQNEAQ (reference sequence). V was trimmed by 5 bases and J by 4 bases, leaving 19 bases between them. The CDR3 is made up of 16 amino acids. The chain's CDR3 is CASSPARGILADTQYF. CDR3 nucleotide sequence: TGTGCCAGCAGCCCCGCGAGGGGGATACTGGCAGATACGCAGTATTTT.

This clonotype has only one observation. The V call is TRBV2, the J call TRBJ2-5; no clear D gene. This CDR3 is built from 12 residues. CDR1 SNHLY and CDR2 FYNNEI come from the germline V gene. V dropped 0 bases and J dropped 7 bases, with 6 bases sitting between them. Here the CDR3 DNA reads TGTGCCAGCAGTGAAGCCCCAGGGACCCAGTACTTC. Translation gives CASSEAPGTQYF. Drawing the rest from reference TRBV2 and TRBJ2-5, the complete variable domain is EPEVTQTPSHQVTQMGQEVILRCVPISNHLYFYWYRQILGQKVEFLVSFYNNEISEKSEIFDDQFSVERPDGSNFTLKIRSTKLEDSAMYFCASSEAPGTQYFGPGTRLLVL.

The chain combines TRBV6-5 with TRBJ1-2; no definite D call. Germline V gives CDR1 MNHEY, CDR2 SVGAGI. V was cut by 8 bases and J by 8 bases, with 12 bases left in between. This CDR3 is 11 amino acids long. The CDR3 is CASRQEHGYTF. In DNA form, the CDR3 reads TGTGCCAGCCGGCAGGAACACGGCTACACCTTC.

This clonotype was found a few times. The chain carries TRBV6-1 and TRBJ1-2, with D tentatively TRBD1 (5 bases). Trimming shortened V by 8 bases and J by 1 base, and 11 bases separated the two germline ends. This CDR3 is built from 13 residues. Germline assignment: CDR1 MNHNS and CDR2 SASEGT. For the CDR3, the DNA is TGTGCCAGCGGGAACAGGATTAACTATGGCTACACCTTC. Translated: CASGNRINYGYTF.

The rearrangement links TRBV20-1 to TRBJ2-5; D not certain. The CDR3 is 15 amino acids. V was cut by 0 bases and J by 0 bases, with 11 bases left in between. Per the germline V gene, CDR1 is DFQATT and CDR2 is SNEGSKA (reference sequence). CDR3 region: CSARDKTWYQETQYF. CDR3 coding DNA: TGCAGTGCTAGAGATAAAACCTGGTACCAAGAGACCCAGTACTTC.

The chain combines TRBV5-1 with TRBJ2-5; 9 bases are a match to TRBD2. V gave up 0 bases and J gave up 0 bases; unmatched junction bases: 9. CDR1 and CDR2 from the germline V gene are SGHRS and YFSETQ. The CDR3 length is 18 residues. CDR3 loop: CASSLAVLAGRYQETQYF. As DNA, the CDR3 is TGCGCCAGCAGCTTGGCGGTCCTAGCGGGGAGGTACCAAGAGACCCAGTACTTC.

The sample holds a few counts of this clonotype. This chain joins TRBV20-1 and TRBJ2-7, with 7 bases matching TRBD2. The V segment lost 4 bases and the J segment 5 bases; nucleotides outside the gene matches: 14. The CDR3 sequence is 15 residues long. Germline V CDR1 and CDR2: DFQATT, SNEGSKA (reference sequence). The CDR3 DNA reads TGCAGTGCTACAGGAGGGGCGGGAGTGATCAACGAGCAGTACTTC. Its translation is CSATGGAGVINEQYF.

This clonotype was observed at least ten times. The chain uses TRBV20-1 and TRBJ2-3; D is uncertain. V dropped 1 base and J dropped 4 bases, with 9 bases sitting between them. CDR3 length: 13 amino acids. The germline gives CDR1 DFQATT, CDR2 SNEGSKA (reference sequence). This CDR3 is CSARAESPDTQYF. The CDR3 region has the DNA TGCAGTGCTAGAGCCGAGAGCCCAGATACGCAGTATTTT.

This clonotype was counted a few times. The chain carries TRBV20-1 and TRBJ2-6; D may correspond to TRBD1 or TRBD2 (6 bases each). The CDR3 is 16 amino acids. The V gene lost 6 bases and the J gene lost 1 base, with 16 bases spanning the gap. CDR1 and CDR2 (germline): DFQATT, SNEGSKA (reference sequence). The CDR3 region has the DNA TGCAGTGCCCTAAAGGGGGGATGGTCTGGGGCCAACGTCCTGACTTTC. This codes for CSALKGGWSGANVLTF.

This clonotype appeared many times. A read error may account for a junction end that differs from germline. The genes are TRBV7-7 and TRBJ2-5; possibly TRBD2 for D (6 bases). The CDR3 has 14 amino acids. Germline V gene sequence: CDR1 SSHAT, CDR2 FNYEAQ (reference sequence). CDR3 DNA: TGTGCTAGCAGCTTATCGGGCCTCGGGGGGACCCAGTACTTC. It is translated as CASSLSGLGGTQYF.

The chain is built from TRBV10-3 and TRBJ2-7; TRBD1 agrees at 10 bases. CDR3 length: 18 residues. The V and J ends lost 3 bases and 3 bases, in that order; junction bases with no gene match: 14. The germline CDR1 and CDR2 sequences are ENHRY and SYGVKD. This chain's CDR3 is CAISDRDRGPMKFYEQYF. CDR3 DNA: TGTGCCATCAGTGATCGGGACAGGGGTCCTATGAAATTCTACGAGCAGTACTTC.

This clonotype was detected many times. The V call is TRBV9, the J call TRBJ2-7, with TRBD2 identical over 8 bases. The trim removed 3 bases at V and 4 bases at J, leaving 6 bases unmatched. The CDR3 length is 14 residues. CDR1 and CDR2 (germline): SGDLS, YYNGEE. This CDR3 is CASSAAGGPYEQYF. In nucleotides, the CDR3 is TGTGCCAGCAGCGCTGCGGGAGGTCCATACGAGCAGTACTTC.

This rearrangement joins TRBV5-1 to TRBJ2-1, with no clear D. Between the trimmed V and J ends, which lost 3 bases and 2 bases, there was a span of 12 bases. Germline V gene lookup returns CDR1 SGHRS and CDR2 YFSETQ. The CDR3 extends over 15 amino acids. The CDR3 region is CASSSNPTTYNEQFF. The CDR3 DNA reads TGCGCCAGCAGCTCAAACCCCACCACCTACAATGAGCAGTTCTTC.

This clonotype was observed a handful of times. The chain is built from TRBV5-1 and TRBJ2-2, with 9 bases aligning to TRBD2. The CDR3 runs to 16 residues. V was clipped by 1 base and J by 4 bases; unmatched bases: 5. Germline assignment: CDR1 SGHRS and CDR2 YFSETQ. The CDR3 sequence is CASSLPLAGTTGELFF. Written as DNA, the CDR3 is TGCGCCAGCAGCTTGCCCCTAGCGGGGACCACCGGGGAGCTGTTTTTT.

This clonotype was seen a few times. This chain connects TRBV4-3 to TRBJ2-2; TRBD1 or TRBD2 may be the D gene (5 bases each). V shed 1 base and J shed 1 base, with 10 bases lying between them. This CDR3 contains 16 residues. CDR1 and CDR2 from the germline V gene are LGHNA and YSLEER. The CDR3 region has the DNA TGCGCCAGCAGCCAAGGGACGGGGCGGAACACCGGGGAGCTGTTTTTT. Translation gives CASSQGTGRNTGELFF.

This clonotype was recorded many times. The genes are TRBV7-2 and TRBJ2-7, with TRBD2 matching over 11 bases. CDR3 size: 15 residues. Germline CDR1 reads SGHTA; CDR2 reads FQGNSA. V shed 2 bases and J 6 bases; nucleotides not matched to a gene: 6. CDR3 loop: CASSLRLAGLGEQYF. In DNA, the CDR3 is TGTGCCAGCAGCTTAAGACTAGCGGGGTTGGGCGAGCAGTACTTC.

Ten or more counts support this clonotype. The chain has TRBV7-2 and TRBJ2-5, with D perhaps given as TRBD1 or TRBD2 (5 bases each). The CDR3 runs 13 residues. Trimming cost V 1 base and J 5 bases, with 8 bases left between them. Germline lookup yields CDR1 SGHTA and CDR2 FQGNSA. CDR3 in DNA: TGTGCCAGCAGCTTAGTCAGGGAGGAGACCCAGTACTTC. It yields the protein CASSLVREETQYF. The entire variable domain, with the rest obtained from reference TRBV7-2 and TRBJ2-5, is as follows: GAGVSQSPSNKVTEKGKDVELRCDPISGHTALYWYRQSLGQGLEFLIYFQGNSAPDKSGLPSDRFSAERTGGSVSTLTIQRTQQEDSAVYLCASSLVREETQYFGPGTRLLVL.

The CDR3: CASYGVPGELFF. CDR3 DNA sequence: TGTGCCAGTTATGGGGTTCCCGGGGAGCTGTTTTTT. This chain connects TRBV6-5 to TRBJ2-2; the D is unclear. Germline V CDR1 and CDR2: MNHEY, SVGAGI. The CDR3 has 12 amino acids. The germline V and J ends were trimmed by 9 bases and 6 bases, with 11 bases remaining between them.

This clonotype was seen a handful of times. This chain connects TRBV7-3 to TRBJ2-1, with D possibly being TRBD2 (6 bases). The germline V gene encodes CDR1 SGHTA and CDR2 FQGTGA. V lost 3 bases, J lost 8 bases, and 11 bases lay in between. The CDR3 runs to 13 residues. The CDR3: CASSFGGAHEQFF. The CDR3 nucleotides read TGTGCCAGCAGCTTCGGGGGAGCCCATGAGCAGTTCTTC. Full variable domain (outside the CDR3, taken from reference TRBV7-3 and TRBJ2-1): GAGVSQTPSNKVTEKGKYVELRCDPISGHTALYWYRQSLGQGPEFLIYFQGTGAADDSGLPNDRFFAVRPEGSVSTLKIQRTERGDSAVYLCASSFGGAHEQFFGPGTRLTVL.

This chain joins TRBV5-1 and TRBJ1-2, with D unresolved. The V and J ends lost 1 base and 2 bases respectively, with 15 bases between them. Germline V gene data show CDR1 as SGHRS and CDR2 as YFSETQ. This CDR3 comprises 16 residues. Here the CDR3 DNA reads TGCGCCAGCAGCTTGTCGGCGTTCGGAGGGAACTATGGCTACACCTTC. Protein sequence: CASSLSAFGGNYGYTF.

This chain uses TRBV6-2 or TRBV6-3 with TRBJ2-1, with a possible D match to TRBD2 (6 bases). Germline CDR1 MNHEY, CDR2 SVGEGT. The CDR3 covers 16 residues. V lost 11 bases, J lost 7 bases, and 27 bases lay in between. The CDR3 nucleotides read TGTGCCGCAAAGGGGTTCGGAGGGCGGGGTGAGAATGAGCAGTTCTTC. Its protein is CAAKGFGGRGENEQFF.

The chain uses TRBV28 and TRBJ2-5, with 8 positions matching TRBD2. Per the germline V gene, CDR1 is MDHEN and CDR2 is SYDVKM. The V gene end was trimmed by 5 bases and the J gene end by 3 bases; junction bases not matched to a gene: 11. The CDR3 has 16 residues. CDR3 region: CASSRLSGSSEETQYF. CDR3 DNA sequence: TGTGCCAGCAGTCGGCTAAGCGGGAGTTCGGAAGAGACCCAGTACTTC.

This clonotype turned up a few times. The chain employs TRBV29-1 and TRBJ2-5; 7 bases match TRBD1. J gave up 2 bases and V 8 bases, and 11 bases lay outside the gene matches. The CDR3 has 14 residues. Germline V gene sequence: CDR1 SQVTM, CDR2 ANQGSEA. The CDR3 DNA is TGCAGCACCCGGACAGGACCTCGACAAGAGACCCAGTACTTC. Its translation: CSTRTGPRQETQYF.

V is TRBV14 and J is TRBJ2-1, with TRBD1 identical over 9 bases. The CDR3 totals 16 residues. J lost 6 bases, V lost 2 bases, and 8 bases had no gene match. Per germline, CDR1 SGHDN and CDR2 FVKESK. This CDR3 reads CASSQKPGQGFNEQFF. The DNA for the CDR3 is TGTGCCAGCAGCCAAAAACCGGGACAGGGCTTCAATGAGCAGTTCTTC.

This clonotype showed up just a few times. At one end, the junction sequence differs from germline, possibly due to a read error. The chain combines TRBV7-9 with TRBJ2-7; 11 nucleotides line up with TRBD1. This CDR3 has 11 residues. The germline V gene has CDR1 SEHNR and CDR2 FQNEAQ (reference sequence). DNA for the CDR3: TGTGCCAGCAGCTTAGGGACAGGGGGCGCTTTC. It codes for CASSLGTGGAF.

The chain employs TRBV2 and TRBJ2-1; 8 nucleotides line up with TRBD2. The CDR3 is 15 residues long. The germline CDR1 and CDR2 sequences are SNHLY and FYNNEI. With 6 bases clipped from V and 6 bases from J, the junction kept 10 bases outside the gene matches. DNA of the CDR3: TGTGCCAGCAGATCCGGGACTAGAAGGGTCAATGAGCAGTTCTTC. It translates to CASRSGTRRVNEQFF. Full variable domain (remainder filled in from reference TRBV2 and TRBJ2-1): EPEVTQTPSHQVTQMGQEVILRCVPISNHLYFYWYRQILGQKVEFLVSFYNNEISEKSEIFDDQFSVERPDGSNFTLKIRSTKLEDSAMYFCASRSGTRRVNEQFFGPGTRLTVL.

This clonotype was observed at least ten times. The rearrangement joins TRBV5-1 to TRBJ2-2, with D maybe TRBD2 (5 bases). Germline CDR1 and CDR2: SGHRS and YFSETQ. V was pared by 9 bases and J by 2 bases, with 11 bases between. CDR3 length: 13 amino acids. The CDR3 DNA reads TGCGCCACCGGACGGGAAAACACCGGGGAGCTGTTTTTT. Translated: CATGRENTGELFF.

The chain couples TRBV5-5 to TRBJ2-4; D might be TRBD2 (5 bases). The ends were cut back, 2 bases at V and 8 bases at J, with 17 bases in the middle. Germline-derived CDR1 and CDR2 are SGHKS and YYEKEE (reference sequence). The CDR3 totals 15 residues. CDR3: CASSFLPGMGDIQYF. The CDR3 DNA reads as TGTGCCAGCAGCTTTCTTCCGGGAATGGGAGACATTCAGTACTTC.